Below are 9 T cell receptor beta chains sequenced from a single sample in a study of CD8 T cells in ankylosing spondylitis. Study-level findings and limits: Characteristic, it appeared, of ankylosing spondylitis blood was a TCR beta motif of roughly eight highly homologous variants.

Their cognate antigens are unknown. TCRdb passed the 5' RACE reads through MiXCR, listing each CDR3 protein once. Among 750,000 to 850,000 distinct CDR3 sequences listed, 12% were seen once. The sample taken for sequencing was blood, either unsorted or a sorted T cell fraction (not recorded which). The receptors originated from a male donor with ankylosing spondylitis.

V is TRBV20-1 and J is TRBJ2-1; no definite D call. Germline V gene lookup returns CDR1 DFQATT and CDR2 SNEGSKA (reference sequence). This CDR3 contains 12 residues. The V end was cut by 5 bases, the J end by 5 bases, with 10 bases between. The DNA for the CDR3 is TGCAGTGCTGCTACTTGGGACAATGAGCAGTTCTTC. Amino acid sequence: CSAATWDNEQFF.

In its sample, this clonotype was seen a few times. CDR3 protein: CATSRDFLGRGTQYF. CDR3 coding DNA: TGTGCCACCAGCAGAGATTTTTTAGGTAGGGGTACGCAGTATTTT. This chain connects TRBV15 to TRBJ2-3, with D possibly matching TRBD1 (5 bases). CDR3 size: 15 residues. Germline lookup yields CDR1 LNHNV and CDR2 YYDKDF (reference sequence). V gave up 0 bases and J gave up 8 bases, with 15 bases separating them.

This clonotype was counted ten times or more. The chain is built from TRBV7-2 and TRBJ2-1; 8 nucleotides line up with TRBD2. CDR1 is SGHTA and CDR2 is FQGNSA in the germline V gene. Trimming at V came to 4 bases and at J to 4 bases, leaving 9 bases not matched to a gene. This CDR3 comprises 16 residues. The DNA for the CDR3 is TGTGCCAGCAGCTCTACCGTAGCGGGGATATACAATGAGCAGTTCTTC. It codes for CASSSTVAGIYNEQFF.

This clonotype was recorded a few times. The chain joins TRBV6-1 to TRBJ2-7; 7 nucleotides line up with TRBD1. The CDR3 is 14 amino acids. The V gene's germline CDR1 is MNHNS and CDR2 SASEGT. Unmatched junction bases numbered 9, after V lost 6 bases and J lost 4 bases. The CDR3 protein is CASSRQGGMYEQYF. The DNA of the CDR3 is TGTGCCAGCAGCCGACAGGGCGGTATGTACGAGCAGTACTTC.

The chain is built from TRBV5-5 and TRBJ1-2, with unresolved D. V was cut by 3 bases and J by 8 bases, with 23 bases left in between. This CDR3 region has 16 residues. The germline V gene encodes CDR1 SGHKS and CDR2 YYEKEE (reference sequence). DNA for the CDR3: TGTGCCAGCAGCTCCACACGTATTCGGACCTTAGGAGGCTACACCTTC. Translated, it gives CASSSTRIRTLGGYTF.

This clonotype has ten or more counts. The gene calls are TRBV29-1 and TRBJ2-5; D call uncertain. The CDR3 extends over 10 amino acids. With 4 bases removed from V and 5 bases from J, the gap between germline ends came to 5 bases. Per germline, CDR1 SQVTM and CDR2 ANQGSEA. The CDR3 DNA sequence: TGCAGCGTTGGATTTGAGACCCAGTACTTC. Translation gives CSVGFETQYF.

J is TRBJ2-1 and V is TRBV21-1; TRBD1 is the table's D call, not checked against the DNA. TRBV21-1 is noted as a pseudogene. The CDR3 sequence is 16 residues long. CDR3 in amino acids: CASSGTDGRTYNEQFF. CDR3 DNA sequence: TGTGCCAGCAGCGGGACCGATGGTCGGACCTACAATGAGCAGTTCTTC.

The chain has TRBV6-5 and TRBJ2-2; D not certain. The germline V gene has CDR1 MNHEY and CDR2 SVGAGI. The V and J ends lost 2 bases and 6 bases respectively, with 13 bases between them. The CDR3 covers 15 residues. The CDR3 loop reads CASSYEGLIAGELFF. Here the CDR3 DNA reads TGTGCCAGCAGTTACGAAGGGTTGATCGCCGGGGAGCTGTTTTTT.

The chain uses TRBV20-1 and TRBJ2-5; no definite D call. This CDR3 spans 11 amino acids. V was pared by 5 bases and J by 4 bases, with 8 bases between. The germline CDR1 and CDR2 sequences are DFQATT and SNEGSKA (reference sequence). In DNA, the CDR3 is TGCAGTGCTCACCCGAGAGAGACCCAGTACTTC. Amino acid sequence: CSAHPRETQYF.